This T cell receptor beta chain comes out of a study of OX40 agonist ivuxolimab in advanced cancers. Repertoires were generated with immunoSEQ multiplex PCR, while TCRdb's copy carries only in-frame clones and drops some. Of about 73,000 clones detected, 80% to 90% appear once; the ten largest clones hold under 0.65%. Germline CDR1 SGHDT, CDR2 YYEEEE. The ends were cut back, 1 base at V and 7 bases at J, with 14 bases in the middle. This CDR3 has 15 amino acids. This sequence originates from an adult with an advanced solid tumor such as melanoma, head and neck, liver or kidney cancer. This sequence joins TRBV5-6 and TRBJ1-4; D possibly corresponds to TRBD1 (6 bases). The sequencing here drew on CD4+ or CD8+ T cells sorted from blood, taken in a trial of the OX40 agonist ivuxolimab. The CDR3: CASSLPPGTSEKLFF. As DNA, the CDR3 is TGTGCCAGCAGCTTGCCGCCCGGGACATCTGAAAAACTGTTTTTT.